A single sample gave rise to the 30 T cell receptor beta chains below, sequenced in a study of metastatic and nonmetastatic thyroid tumors. TCRdb recomputed clones from the PCR reads via MiXCR. The data hold tens of thousands of clones, with less than 25% observed a single time. None of the patients had undergone any treatment ahead of thyroid surgery. The specimen was tumor tissue. The origin of the receptors is a female donor with papillary thyroid cancer or a benign thyroid nodule (not recorded which). Some clones in this sample may be carry-over from other donors' samples.

This chain links TRBV28 with TRBJ1-4; D possibly corresponds to TRBD1 (6 bases). CDR1 is MDHEN and CDR2 is SYDVKM in the germline V gene. V was shortened by 4 bases and J by 8 bases, with 20 bases between the two germline ends. The CDR3 extends over 16 amino acids. CDR3 protein: CASSSTLGGGREKLFF. The CDR3 DNA reads as TGTGCCAGCAGTTCAACCCTAGGGGGGGGAAGGGAAAAACTGTTTTTT.

This clone occurred many times. J is TRBJ2-2 and V is TRBV18, with D possibly being TRBD1 (5 bases). V lost 5 bases, J lost 1 base, and 14 bases lay in between. The CDR3 contains 16 residues. Per germline, CDR1 KGHSH and CDR2 LQKENI. CDR3 nucleotides: TGTGCCAGCTCAGAGCAACTGACAGTGAACACCGGGGAGCTGTTTTTT. It is translated as CASSEQLTVNTGELFF.

This clone was detected ten times or more. The V and J genes are TRBV2 and TRBJ2-5; TRBD2 agrees at 8 bases. Per the germline V gene, CDR1 is SNHLY and CDR2 is FYNNEI. The CDR3 runs to 14 residues. Trimming cost V 1 base and J 5 bases; bases outside gene matches: 3. The CDR3, as DNA: TGTGCCAGCAGTGAAGGGCAGCGGGGGGAGACCCAGTACTTC. Its protein product is CASSEGQRGETQYF.

The CDR3 loop is CASSYSTGRGTTHSYEQYF. In nucleotides, the CDR3 is TGTGCCAGCAGTTACTCAACGGGCAGGGGGACAACCCACTCCTACGAGCAGTACTTC. The rearrangement joins TRBV6-2 or TRBV6-3 to TRBJ2-7; 7 bases agree with TRBD1. Germline-derived CDR1 and CDR2 are MNHEY and SVGEGT. The length of the CDR3 is 19 residues. Losses at the gene ends were 0 bases for V and 0 bases for J; bases not matched to a gene: 14.

This clone was seen a handful of times. The gene calls are TRBV15 and TRBJ1-5, with 8 positions matching TRBD1. The CDR3 is made up of 13 amino acids. J lost 15 bases, V lost 1 base, and 8 bases had no gene match. The germline V gene has CDR1 LNHNV and CDR2 YYDKDF (reference sequence). CDR3 in DNA: TGTGCCACCAGCAGAGTACAGGGGGACAAAGGGCATTTT. Protein: CATSRVQGDKGHF. Looking up the rest from reference TRBV15 and TRBJ1-5 gives the full variable domain: DAMVIQNPRYQVTQFGKPVTLSCSQTLNHNVMYWYQQKSSQAPKLLFHYYDKDFNNEADTPDNFQSRRPNTSFCFLDIRSPGLGDTAMYLCATSRVQGDKGHFGDGTRLSIL.

This clone was seen at least ten times. The V gene is TRBV11-2, the J gene TRBJ2-7; D not resolved. V was pared by 5 bases and J by 4 bases, with 12 bases between. The CDR3 spans 13 residues. The germline CDR1 and CDR2 sequences are SGHAT and FQNNGV. The chain's CDR3 is CASSRWGGYEQYF. DNA for the CDR3: TGTGCCAGCAGCCGATGGGGTGGGTACGAGCAGTACTTC.

The J gene is TRBJ1-6, the V gene TRBV6-1, with D unclear. Germline V lookup: CDR1 MNHNS, CDR2 SASEGT. The CDR3 has 14 residues. The V gene lost 7 bases and the J gene lost 4 bases, with 11 bases spanning the gap. CDR3 bases: TGTGCCAGCATCGAGGAAAGATATAATTCACCCCTCCACTTT. Protein product: CASIEERYNSPLHF.

This clone came up many times. This sequence joins TRBV12-3 or TRBV12-4 and TRBJ1-5; the D is unclear. V dropped 3 bases and J dropped 6 bases, with 9 bases sitting between them. The CDR3 loop spans 13 amino acids. CDR3 region: CASSFISTQPQHF. In nucleotides, the CDR3 is TGTGCCAGCAGTTTCATAAGTACTCAGCCCCAGCATTTT.

In the case of this clone: A much larger clone differs by one base, so this may be a read error. The same CDR3 is also encoded by other DNA sequences in this sample. The rearrangement joins TRBV30 to TRBJ2-6, with D maybe TRBD1 (6 bases). Germline-derived CDR1 and CDR2 are GTSNPN and SVGIG (reference sequence). This CDR3 has 14 residues. Here the CDR3 reads CAWSSGAGANVLTF. In nucleotides, the CDR3 is TGTGCCTGGAGCTCAGGGGCCGGGGCCAACGTCCTTACTTTC.

The J gene is TRBJ2-4, the V gene TRBV6-1; a weak D match, TRBD1 (5 bases). Germline V lookup: CDR1 MNHNS, CDR2 SASEGT. V was cut by 2 bases and J by 0 bases, with 11 bases left in between. The CDR3 is 16 amino acids. For the CDR3, the DNA is TGTGCCAGCAGTGAACCGGACACCTTAGCCAAAAACATTCAGTACTTC. It encodes CASSEPDTLAKNIQYF.

This clone was detected ten times or more. Other DNA sequences from this sample encode an identical CDR3 as well. The CDR3 protein is CSARRGNTEAFF. The CDR3 DNA reads TGCAGTGCTCGCCGAGGGAACACTGAAGCTTTCTTT. This rearrangement joins TRBV20-1 to TRBJ1-1; no reliable D call. The CDR3 has 12 amino acids. Germline CDR1 and CDR2: DFQATT and SNEGSKA (reference sequence). Trimming left V 5 bases short and J 1 base short, with 8 bases between.

The rearrangement links TRBV30 to TRBJ2-1; 7 bases align to TRBD1. V was clipped by 3 bases and J by 8 bases; unmatched bases: 4. This CDR3 has 12 amino acids. CDR1 and CDR2 from the germline V gene are GTSNPN and SVGIG (reference sequence). CDR3 bases: TGTGCCTGGAGCGATGACAGGGATGAGCAGTTCTTC. This codes for CAWSDDRDEQFF.

The chain combines TRBV6-1 with TRBJ1-1; 8 bases match TRBD1. This CDR3 comprises 13 residues. Trimming took 6 bases from V and 3 from J; bases not matched to a gene: 3. CDR1 MNHNS and CDR2 SASEGT come from the germline V gene. The CDR3 DNA reads as TGTGCCAGCAGGACAGGGGTCTACACTGAAGCTTTCTTT. It translates to CASRTGVYTEAFF.

This clone was detected ten times or more. The chain combines TRBV6-2 or TRBV6-3 with TRBJ2-3; the match to TRBD1 covers 7 bases. From germline, CDR1 is MNHEY and CDR2 SVGEGT. The CDR3 is 13 residues long. V was pared by 5 bases and J by 2 bases, with 1 base of the junction left unmatched. For the CDR3, the DNA is TGTGCCAGCAGTGGGACAGACACAGATACGCAGTATTTT. This sequence encodes CASSGTDTDTQYF.

This clone was recorded a few times. The chain is built from TRBV6-5 and TRBJ2-5; D possibly uses TRBD1 or TRBD2 (5 bases each). The CDR3 loop spans 14 amino acids. Germline CDR1 MNHEY, CDR2 SVGAGI. The ends were cut back, 4 bases at V and 7 bases at J, with 16 bases in the middle. CDR3 loop: CASSSQWGGGTQYF. The CDR3 DNA sequence: TGTGCCAGCAGTTCCCAATGGGGCGGAGGGACCCAGTACTTC.

Concerning this clone itself: Sequence at one end of the junction differs from germline and may be a read error. This sample also contains other DNA sequences that code for the same CDR3. The V gene is TRBV20-1, the J gene TRBJ1-1, with 8 bases lining up with TRBD1. From germline, CDR1 is DFQATT and CDR2 SNEGSKA (reference sequence). The CDR3 has 16 amino acids. CDR3 sequence: CSARDLVRGLSTEAFF. The CDR3 coding sequence is TGCAGTGCTAGGGATCTGGTCAGGGGGCTAAGCACTGAGGCTTTCTTT.

At least ten counts were recorded for this clone. The CDR3 is CASSQDESSWYNEQFF. The CDR3 coding sequence is TGCGCCAGCAGCCAAGATGAATCTAGCTGGTACAATGAGCAGTTCTTC. The chain employs TRBV4-1 and TRBJ2-1, with a tentative D call TRBD2 (5 bases). Looked up from germline, CDR1 is MGHRA and CDR2 is YSYEKL. The CDR3 runs to 16 residues. V dropped 0 bases and J dropped 4 bases, with 13 bases sitting between them.

The chain carries TRBV20-1 and TRBJ2-1, with 9 bases fitting TRBD2. V lost 3 bases, J lost 5 bases, and 14 bases stayed unmatched. The CDR3 is 17 residues long. In germline, CDR1 is DFQATT, CDR2 SNEGSKA (reference sequence). CDR3: CSASWASGKGLNNEQFF. The CDR3 nucleotides read TGCAGTGCTAGTTGGGCTAGCGGGAAGGGTTTGAACAATGAGCAGTTCTTC.

The gene calls are TRBV7-2 and TRBJ2-7, with a tentative D call TRBD1 (6 bases). Trimming cost V 5 bases and J 2 bases, with 13 bases left between them. Per germline, CDR1 SGHTA and CDR2 FQGNSA. The CDR3 covers 14 residues. The CDR3 DNA follows: TGTGCCAGCAGCAAGGTCCAGGGGACCTACGAGCAGTACTTC. This gives the protein CASSKVQGTYEQYF. Complete variable domain (other parts from reference TRBV7-2 and TRBJ2-7): GAGVSQSPSNKVTEKGKDVELRCDPISGHTALYWYRQSLGQGLEFLIYFQGNSAPDKSGLPSDRFSAERTGGSVSTLTIQRTQQEDSAVYLCASSKVQGTYEQYFGPGTRLTVT.

The V call is TRBV19, the J call TRBJ2-2, with D perhaps matching TRBD1 (5 bases). Germline-derived CDR1 and CDR2 are LNHDA and SQIVND (reference sequence). The CDR3 has 14 amino acids. The V end lost 3 bases, the J end lost 3 bases, and 8 bases lay between the germline ends. CDR3 region: CASSITGDTGELFF. CDR3 sequence (DNA): TGTGCCAGTAGTATTACAGGAGACACCGGGGAGCTGTTTTTT.

The rearrangement joins TRBV20-1 to TRBJ2-7; TRBD2 might be the D (6 bases). The germline V and J ends were trimmed by 2 bases and 5 bases, with 10 bases remaining between them. The germline gives CDR1 DFQATT, CDR2 SNEGSKA (reference sequence). This CDR3 is built from 12 residues. The DNA of the CDR3 is TGCAGTGCTAGACTCGGGAGCGACGAGCAGTACTTC. It encodes CSARLGSDEQYF.

The chain has TRBV4-1 and TRBJ2-5, with 13 nucleotides matching TRBD2. The CDR3 has 17 amino acids. Unmatched junction bases numbered 6, after V lost 1 base and J lost 4 bases. The V gene's germline CDR1 is MGHRA and CDR2 YSYEKL. The CDR3 loop reads CASSQALAGGPSETQYF. In nucleotides, the CDR3 is TGCGCCAGCAGCCAAGCACTAGCGGGAGGGCCGTCAGAGACCCAGTACTTC.

The chain carries TRBV6-1 and TRBJ2-3, with a weak D call TRBD2 (6 bases). V dropped 6 bases and J dropped 3 bases, with 10 bases sitting between them. The CDR3 consists of 13 residues. CDR1 MNHNS and CDR2 SASEGT come from the germline V gene. The CDR3 sequence is CASSRDSTDTQYF. For the CDR3, the DNA is TGTGCCAGCAGCAGGGACTCGACAGATACGCAGTATTTT.

This clone showed up just a few times. The rearrangement joins TRBV24-1 to TRBJ2-3; D is perhaps TRBD1 or TRBD2 (5 bases each). The ends were cut back, 7 bases at V and 1 base at J, with 11 bases in the middle. Looked up from germline, CDR1 is KGHDR and CDR2 is SFDVKD. The CDR3 spans 14 residues. In DNA form, the CDR3 reads TGTGCCACCAGCTTCGGGACCCGCACAGATACGCAGTATTTT. This sequence encodes CATSFGTRTDTQYF.

DNA for the CDR3: TGTGCCATCCCCCCCCGGGACACCGGATGGTTGCCTGACCTTTCAGGCGGGGAGCTGTTTTTT. Its translation is CAIPPRDTGWLPDLSGGELFF. The chain uses TRBV10-3 and TRBJ2-2, with a weak D call TRBD1 (6 bases). Trimming removed 8 bases at V and 7 bases at J, with 38 bases between. Germline V gene sequence: CDR1 ENHRY, CDR2 SYGVKD. The CDR3 runs 21 residues.

This clone was detected many times. A read error is possible here, since a much larger clone lies one base away. A read error is likely, as this CDR3 ends without the conserved phenylalanine or tryptophan. The chain is built from TRBV10-1 and TRBJ2-2; 7 nucleotides line up with TRBD2. The V gene's germline CDR1 is WNHNN and CDR2 SYGVQD (reference sequence). The CDR3 runs to 14 residues. V shed 6 bases, J shed 11 bases, and the junction held 12 bases outside the gene matches. This chain's CDR3 is CASSRVGRAGELFS. The CDR3, as DNA: TGCGCCAGCAGCCGAGTTGGGAGGGCTGGTGAGCTGTTTTCT.

This clone was recorded once. The rearrangement uses TRBV20-1 and TRBJ2-7, with D perhaps matching TRBD2 (6 bases). The CDR3 length is 14 residues. Germline CDR1 reads DFQATT; CDR2 reads SNEGSKA (reference sequence). V lost 3 bases and J 2 bases, leaving 14 bases between the germline ends. The DNA of the CDR3 is TGCAGTGCTAGTGCGGGATCCGGCGCCTACGAGCAGTACTTC. Residues: CSASAGSGAYEQYF.

CDR3 sequence (DNA): TGTGCCAGCAGTTTCGGACAGATGAATCAGCCCCAGCATTTT. Its protein is CASSFGQMNQPQHF. The V gene is TRBV12-3 or TRBV12-4, the J gene TRBJ1-5, with a possible D match to TRBD1 (6 bases). The CDR3 sequence is 14 residues long. The ends were cut back, 3 bases at V and 4 bases at J, with 10 bases in the middle.

The chain combines TRBV20-1 with TRBJ2-1; the D gene is possibly TRBD2 (5 bases). There are 12 residues in the CDR3. CDR1 DFQATT and CDR2 SNEGSKA come from the germline V gene (reference sequence). Deletions cut 4 bases from V and 10 bases from J, with 14 bases between. The CDR3 DNA is TGCAGTGCTAACCGTCGGACTGGGGAGCAGTTCTTC. Its protein product is CSANRRTGEQFF.

This chain links TRBV24-1 with TRBJ2-1; the match to TRBD2 covers 9 bases. The germline V gene encodes CDR1 KGHDR and CDR2 SFDVKD. CDR3 length equals 18 residues. V dropped 4 bases and J dropped 5; count of bases not matched to a gene: 14. The CDR3 protein is CATSDPVERSGGNNEQFF. The CDR3 bases are TGTGCCACCAGTGACCCCGTCGAGAGGAGCGGGGGGAACAATGAGCAGTTCTTC.